Shown below are 18 T cell receptor beta chains from a single sample sequenced in a study of T-cell memory formation after mild COVID-19. A single record per CDR3 protein comes from TCRdb applying MiXCR to the 5' RACE reads. The repertoire holds 120,000 to 150,000 distinct CDR3 sequences, with under 25% as singletons. Sequencing was performed on PBMCs or a T cell subset sorted from them (not recorded which). The source of these receptors is an adult woman who had mild COVID-19 (a few samples of this study predate the infection). Cell type and time point are not known.

The rearrangement uses TRBV14 and TRBJ2-1; 10 bases match TRBD2. The germline V gene encodes CDR1 SGHDN and CDR2 FVKESK. V lost 0 bases, J lost 4 bases, and 9 bases stayed unmatched. The CDR3 runs to 18 residues. Here the CDR3 DNA reads TGTGCCAGCAGCCAAGATCCAGCTAGCGGGAGTTGGTACAATGAGCAGTTCTTC. Encoded protein: CASSQDPASGSWYNEQFF.

The DNA for the CDR3 is TGTGCCAGCAGTCTATGGGGATCTAATGAAAAACTGTTTTTT. Translated: CASSLWGSNEKLFF. The rearrangement links TRBV12-3 or TRBV12-4 to TRBJ1-4; D is unclear. The V end lost 5 bases, the J end lost 3 bases, and 10 bases lay between the germline ends. This CDR3 region has 14 residues.

This clonotype was seen more than once but under ten times. V gene TRBV28 combines with J gene TRBJ2-7, with D perhaps matching TRBD1 (6 bases). Germline values: CDR1 MDHEN, CDR2 SYDVKM. CDR3 length: 19 amino acids. V shed 3 bases and J shed 3 bases, with 27 bases lying between them. CDR3 protein: CASSFSRPAGARPYYEQYF. CDR3 DNA: TGTGCCAGCAGTTTTTCGAGGCCTGCAGGGGCTCGGCCTTACTACGAGCAGTACTTC.

This clonotype has just a few counts. This rearrangement joins TRBV7-2 to TRBJ2-2; D not certain. The germline V and J ends were trimmed by 1 base and 6 bases, with 9 bases remaining between them. This CDR3 has 14 amino acids. Germline V gives CDR1 SGHTA, CDR2 FQGNSA. CDR3 sequence (DNA): TGTGCCAGCAGCTTAGATTGGGGTCCCGGGGAGCTGTTTTTT. Translated, it gives CASSLDWGPGELFF. The whole variable domain, remainder taken from reference TRBV7-2 and TRBJ2-2, is GAGVSQSPSNKVTEKGKDVELRCDPISGHTALYWYRQSLGQGLEFLIYFQGNSAPDKSGLPSDRFSAERTGGSVSTLTIQRTQQEDSAVYLCASSLDWGPGELFFGEGSRLTVL.

The sample holds many counts of this clonotype. The rearrangement joins TRBV5-5 to TRBJ2-7; D unclear. V was trimmed by 0 bases and J by 4 bases, leaving 8 bases between them. The CDR3 contains 13 residues. Germline values: CDR1 SGHKS, CDR2 YYEKEE (reference sequence). CDR3 region: CASSLGPHYEQYF. As DNA, the CDR3 is TGTGCCAGCAGCTTGGGACCACATTACGAGCAGTACTTC.

This clonotype was found a few times. The CDR3 DNA sequence: TGTGCCAGCAGCCCTAAAGGCGGGGGACGAAACACCATATATTTT. This encodes CASSPKGGGRNTIYF. The chain couples TRBV7-9 to TRBJ1-3, with a tentative D call TRBD1 (5 bases). Germline V gene data show CDR1 as SEHNR and CDR2 as FQNEAQ (reference sequence). V was shortened by 5 bases and J by 5 bases, with 16 bases between the two germline ends. The CDR3 spans 15 residues. Using reference TRBV7-9 and TRBJ1-3 for the parts outside the CDR3, the full variable domain is DTGVSQNPRHKITKRGQNVTFRCDPISEHNRLYWYRQTLGQGPEFLTYFQNEAQLEKSRLLSDRFSAERPKGSFSTLEIQRTEQGDSAMYLCASSPKGGGRNTIYFGEGSWLTVV.

The rearrangement links TRBV7-9 to TRBJ1-1, with D possibly being TRBD1 (5 bases). There are 13 residues in the CDR3. V was pared by 3 bases and J by 1 base, with 6 bases between. The germline CDR1 and CDR2 sequences are SEHNR and FQNEAQ (reference sequence). This CDR3 reads CASSFGGNTEAFF. The CDR3 DNA sequence: TGTGCCAGCAGCTTCGGGGGGAACACTGAAGCTTTCTTT. Complete variable domain (other parts from reference TRBV7-9 and TRBJ1-1): DTGVSQNPRHKITKRGQNVTFRCDPISEHNRLYWYRQTLGQGPEFLTYFQNEAQLEKSRLLSDRFSAERPKGSFSTLEIQRTEQGDSAMYLCASSFGGNTEAFFGQGTRLTVV.

This chain uses TRBV7-8 with TRBJ1-1; 8 bases are a match to TRBD1. Looked up from germline, CDR1 is SGHVS and CDR2 is FQNEAQ. Trimming removed 5 bases from V and 0 bases from J; junction bases left unmatched: 2. This CDR3 has 14 amino acids. The CDR3 spells CASSDRGMNTEAFF. In DNA form, the CDR3 reads TGTGCCAGCAGCGACAGGGGAATGAACACTGAAGCTTTCTTT. The full variable domain, completed using reference TRBV7-8 and TRBJ1-1, is GAGVSQSPRYKVAKRGQDVALRCDPISGHVSLFWYQQALGQGPEFLTYFQNEAQLDKSGLPSDRFFAERPEGSVSTLKIQRTQQEDSAVYLCASSDRGMNTEAFFGQGTRLTVV.

This clonotype was detected ten times or more. V gene TRBV7-3 combines with J gene TRBJ2-3; 9 positions agree with TRBD2. V lost 2 bases to trimming and J lost 4 bases; unmatched junction nucleotides: 10. Germline V gene data show CDR1 as SGHTA and CDR2 as FQGTGA. The CDR3 is 17 amino acids. CDR3 amino acids: CASSLAVLSGSADTQYF. The CDR3 bases are TGTGCCAGCAGCTTAGCGGTCCTTAGCGGGAGCGCAGATACGCAGTATTTT.

The chain couples TRBV10-3 to TRBJ1-4; D is ambiguous. Germline CDR1 reads ENHRY; CDR2 reads SYGVKD. Deletions cut 3 bases from V and 1 base from J, with 9 bases between. The CDR3 is made up of 15 amino acids. DNA for the CDR3: TGTGCCATCAGTGAATTTGGGGTAACTAATGAAAAACTGTTTTTT. Translating it yields CAISEFGVTNEKLFF.

The V gene is TRBV12-3 or TRBV12-4, the J gene TRBJ2-7; D gene uncertain. V lost 8 bases to trimming and J lost 2 bases, with 10 bases between them. The CDR3 has 12 amino acids. The CDR3 is CASGLLPYEQYF. DNA for the CDR3: TGTGCCAGCGGGCTCCTTCCCTACGAGCAGTACTTC.

This clonotype was found a few times. This chain links TRBV12-3 or TRBV12-4 with TRBJ1-2, with no clear D. The CDR3 length is 13 residues. The V and J ends lost 5 bases and 1 base respectively, with 8 bases between them. Written as DNA, the CDR3 is TGTGCCAGCAGTCTAGATCTTAACTATGGCTACACCTTC. Translation gives CASSLDLNYGYTF.

This clonotype has only a few counts. J is TRBJ1-5 and V is TRBV12-3 or TRBV12-4, with 7 bases that match TRBD1. V trimming: 6 bases; J trimming: 0 bases; junction bases outside the gene matches: 5. The CDR3 consists of 15 residues. CDR3: CASSGTAFSNQPQHF. Written as DNA, the CDR3 is TGTGCCAGCAGCGGGACAGCCTTTAGCAATCAGCCCCAGCATTTT.

The chain recombines TRBV9 with TRBJ2-7, with D possibly TRBD2 on 6 matching bases. The V gene lost 5 bases and the J gene lost 2 bases, with 17 bases spanning the gap. Per the germline V gene, CDR1 is SGDLS and CDR2 is YYNGEE. The CDR3 has 15 residues. The CDR3 region has the DNA TGTGCCAGCAGTCCTTCCATCAGGACTACCTACGAGCAGTACTTC. Its translation: CASSPSIRTTYEQYF.

The chain recombines TRBV5-1 with TRBJ2-5, with D tentatively TRBD1 or TRBD2 (5 bases each). This CDR3 is built from 14 residues. V lost 4 bases and J 5 bases, leaving 15 bases between the germline ends. Germline CDR1 and CDR2: SGHRS and YFSETQ. CDR3 region: CASSVSGTRETQYF. In DNA, the CDR3 is TGCGCCAGCAGCGTCTCCGGGACGAGGGAGACCCAGTACTTC.

CDR3 in DNA: TGTGCCAGCTCACCACGACTAGCGGGAGTAGTGGAAAACAATGAGCAGTTCTTC. As protein: CASSPRLAGVVENNEQFF. V is TRBV18 and J is TRBJ2-1; 12 nucleotides line up with TRBD2. This CDR3 has 18 amino acids. In germline, CDR1 is KGHSH, CDR2 LQKENI. The ends lost 1 base at V and 5 bases at J; junction bases unmatched: 9. The entire variable domain, with the rest obtained from reference TRBV18 and TRBJ2-1, is as follows: NAGVMQNPRHLVRRRGQEARLRCSPMKGHSHVYWYRQLPEEGLKFMVYLQKENIIDESGMPKERFSAEFPKEGPSILRIQQVVRGDSAAYFCASSPRLAGVVENNEQFFGPGTRLTVL.

The V and J genes are TRBV6-6 and TRBJ2-7; perhaps TRBD1 as D (5 bases). The CDR3 extends over 14 amino acids. Germline V gene lookup returns CDR1 MNHNY and CDR2 SVGAGI (reference sequence). V shed 2 bases and J shed 5 bases, with 13 bases lying between them. DNA of the CDR3: TGTGCCAGCAGTTACGGCAGGGATATCAACGAGCAGTACTTC. Its protein product is CASSYGRDINEQYF.

J is TRBJ2-7 and V is TRBV11-1, with TRBD1 identical over 7 bases. The CDR3 length is 14 residues. The V segment lost 5 bases and the J segment 3 bases; nucleotides outside the gene matches: 7. Germline lookup yields CDR1 SGHAT and CDR2 FQDESV (reference sequence). The CDR3 is CASSDRDTHYEQYF. DNA for the CDR3: TGTGCCAGCAGCGACAGGGACACCCACTACGAGCAGTACTTC.